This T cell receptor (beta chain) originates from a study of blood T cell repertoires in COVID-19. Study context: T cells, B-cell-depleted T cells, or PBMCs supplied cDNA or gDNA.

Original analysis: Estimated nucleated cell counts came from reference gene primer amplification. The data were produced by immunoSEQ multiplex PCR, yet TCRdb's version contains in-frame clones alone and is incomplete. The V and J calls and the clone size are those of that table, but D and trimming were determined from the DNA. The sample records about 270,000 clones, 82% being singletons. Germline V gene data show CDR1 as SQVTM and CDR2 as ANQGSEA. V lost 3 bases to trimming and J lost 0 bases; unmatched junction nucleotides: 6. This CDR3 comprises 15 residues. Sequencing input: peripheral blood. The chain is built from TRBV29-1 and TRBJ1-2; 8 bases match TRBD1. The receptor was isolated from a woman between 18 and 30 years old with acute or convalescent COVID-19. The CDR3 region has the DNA TGCAGCGTTGAGTTCGGACAGGGCGCTAACTATGGCTACACCTTC. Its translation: CSVEFGQGANYGYTF.